The text below deals with one TCR beta chain. Its antigen is undetermined. This entry comes from a study of cytomegalovirus exposure and HLA in healthy donors. Findings of the study overall: Sequencing depth roughly uniform across donors was assumed in presence/absence analyses. Researchers reported in a later analysis that a missense DCLRE1C variant was tied to TCR beta V- and J-gene trimming. Cytomegalovirus status, reportedly, was diagnosed with high specificity and sensitivity by the classifier. Several V segments, TRBV6-2 and TRBV6-3 among them, could not be told apart and were dropped.

The PCR used 60 Vbeta and 13 Jbeta primers. Assay: immunoSEQ multiplex PCR; the TCRdb copy retains only in-frame clones and omits some. The sample holds approximately 100,000 clones, around three quarters seen once. This CDR3 has 13 residues. Trimming removed 0 bases at V and 7 bases at J, with 9 bases between. Germline values: CDR1 MNHEY, CDR2 SVGAGI. Sequencing was done on a sample of PBMCs. This chain joins TRBV6-5 and TRBJ1-2; D not certain. The source of this sequence is a female donor in good health and CMV-seropositive. CDR3 sequence: CASSYSGSSGYTF. CDR3 DNA sequence: TGTGCCAGCAGTTACTCGGGCAGTAGTGGCTACACCTTC.